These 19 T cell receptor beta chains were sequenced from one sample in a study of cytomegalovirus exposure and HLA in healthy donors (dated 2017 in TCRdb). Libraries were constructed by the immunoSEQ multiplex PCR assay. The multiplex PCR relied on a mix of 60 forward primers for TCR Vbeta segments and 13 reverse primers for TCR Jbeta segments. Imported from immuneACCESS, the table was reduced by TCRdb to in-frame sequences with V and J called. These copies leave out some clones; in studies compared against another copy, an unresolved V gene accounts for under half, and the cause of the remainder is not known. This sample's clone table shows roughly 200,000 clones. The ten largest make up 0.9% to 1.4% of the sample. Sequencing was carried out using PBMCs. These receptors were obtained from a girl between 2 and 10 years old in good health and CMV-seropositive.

CDR3 residues: CSVTIASGNTIYF. DNA of the CDR3: TGCAGCGTAACAATCGCCTCTGGAAACACCATATATTTT. The V call is TRBV29-1, the J call TRBJ1-3, with no clear D. CDR3 size: 13 residues. The germline CDR1 and CDR2 sequences are SQVTM and ANQGSEA. V dropped 6 bases and J dropped 0 bases, with 9 bases sitting between them.

The CDR3 DNA reads TGTGCCAGCAGCTTAGTCAGGAAGGATCAGCCCCAGCATTTT. Its protein is CASSLVRKDQPQHF. The rearrangement links TRBV7-6 to TRBJ1-5; no definite D call. V was pared by 1 base and J by 5 bases, with 9 bases between. CDR1 is SGHVS and CDR2 is FNYEAQ in the germline V gene. The CDR3 runs 14 residues.

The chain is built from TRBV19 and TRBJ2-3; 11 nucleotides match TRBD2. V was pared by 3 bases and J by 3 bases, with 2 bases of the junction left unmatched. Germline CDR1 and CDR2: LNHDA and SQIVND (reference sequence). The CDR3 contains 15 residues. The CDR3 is CASSIRTSGTDTQYF. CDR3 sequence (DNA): TGTGCCAGTAGTATCCGGACTAGCGGGACAGATACGCAGTATTTT.

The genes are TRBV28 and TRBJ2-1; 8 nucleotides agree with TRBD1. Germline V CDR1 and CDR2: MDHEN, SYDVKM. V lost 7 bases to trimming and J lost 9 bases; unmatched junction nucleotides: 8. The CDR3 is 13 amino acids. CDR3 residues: CASTGGARGEQFF. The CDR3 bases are TGTGCCAGCACAGGGGGCGCGAGAGGTGAGCAGTTCTTC.

The CDR3 sequence: CASRVLAGEGRGEQFF. CDR3 DNA sequence: TGTGCCAGCAGAGTGCTGGCGGGAGAGGGGCGGGGTGAGCAGTTCTTC. The chain combines TRBV2 with TRBJ2-1, with 7 bases lining up with TRBD2. Unmatched junction bases numbered 17, after V lost 6 bases and J lost 9 bases. Germline assignment: CDR1 SNHLY and CDR2 FYNNEI. CDR3 length: 16 residues.

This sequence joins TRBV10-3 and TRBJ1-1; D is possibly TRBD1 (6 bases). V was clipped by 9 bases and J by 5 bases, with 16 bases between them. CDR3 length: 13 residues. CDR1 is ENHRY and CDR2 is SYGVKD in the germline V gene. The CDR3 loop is CAICRGIGTEAFF. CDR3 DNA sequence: TGTGCCATTTGTAGGGGGATTGGAACTGAAGCTTTCTTT.

The CDR3 DNA sequence: TGTGCCAGCAGTCAAGCGGGGATTAGGGAGACCCAGTACTTC. Protein product: CASSQAGIRETQYF. J is TRBJ2-5 and V is TRBV27, with TRBD2 matching over 7 bases. Unmatched junction bases numbered 8, after V lost 5 bases and J lost 5 bases. This CDR3 is 14 amino acids long. In germline, CDR1 is MNHEY, CDR2 SMNVEV (reference sequence).

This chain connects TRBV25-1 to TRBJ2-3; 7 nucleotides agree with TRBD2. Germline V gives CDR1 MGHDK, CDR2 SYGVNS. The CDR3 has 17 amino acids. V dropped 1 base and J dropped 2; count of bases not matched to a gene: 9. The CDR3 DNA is TGTGCCAGCAGTGAATTACCGCGGGAGTGGGACACAGATACGCAGTATTTT. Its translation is CASSELPREWDTDTQYF.

The CDR3 DNA reads as TGTGCCAGCAGGCCTTTTGGTATTTCAGATGGCTACACCTTC. Translated: CASRPFGISDGYTF. The V and J genes are TRBV6-6 and TRBJ1-2; D is unclear. V shed 6 bases and J shed 6 bases, with 17 bases lying between them. The germline gives CDR1 MNHNY, CDR2 SVGAGI (reference sequence). There are 14 residues in the CDR3.

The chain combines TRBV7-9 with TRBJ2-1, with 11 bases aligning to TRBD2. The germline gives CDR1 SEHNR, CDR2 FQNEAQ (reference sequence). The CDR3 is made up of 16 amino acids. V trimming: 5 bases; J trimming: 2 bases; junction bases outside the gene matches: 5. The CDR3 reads CASSRSSGRAYNEQFF. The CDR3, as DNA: TGTGCCAGCAGCCGCAGTAGCGGGAGGGCCTACAATGAGCAGTTCTTC.

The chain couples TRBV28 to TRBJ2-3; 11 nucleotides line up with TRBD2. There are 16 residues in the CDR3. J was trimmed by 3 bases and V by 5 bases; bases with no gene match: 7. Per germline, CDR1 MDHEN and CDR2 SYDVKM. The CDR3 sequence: CASSPTSGRGTDTQYF. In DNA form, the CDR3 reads TGTGCCAGCAGTCCTACTAGCGGGAGAGGTACAGATACGCAGTATTTT.

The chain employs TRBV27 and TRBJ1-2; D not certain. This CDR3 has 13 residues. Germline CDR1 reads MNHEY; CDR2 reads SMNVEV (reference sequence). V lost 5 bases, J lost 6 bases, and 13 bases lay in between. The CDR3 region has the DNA TGTGCCAGCAGTCGGAATCCGGAGCATGGCTACACCTTC. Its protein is CASSRNPEHGYTF.

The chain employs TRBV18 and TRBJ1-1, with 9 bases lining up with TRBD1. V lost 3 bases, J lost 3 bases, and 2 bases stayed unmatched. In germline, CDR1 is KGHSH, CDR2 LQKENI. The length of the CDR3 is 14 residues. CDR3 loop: CASSPWTGDTEAFF. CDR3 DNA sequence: TGTGCCAGCTCACCTTGGACAGGGGACACTGAAGCTTTCTTT.

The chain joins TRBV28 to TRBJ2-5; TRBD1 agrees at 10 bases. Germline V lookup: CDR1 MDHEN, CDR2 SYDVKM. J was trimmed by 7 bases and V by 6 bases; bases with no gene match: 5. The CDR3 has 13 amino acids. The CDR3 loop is CASRLDRGWTQYF. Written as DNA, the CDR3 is TGTGCCAGCAGGCTGGACAGGGGGTGGACCCAGTACTTC.

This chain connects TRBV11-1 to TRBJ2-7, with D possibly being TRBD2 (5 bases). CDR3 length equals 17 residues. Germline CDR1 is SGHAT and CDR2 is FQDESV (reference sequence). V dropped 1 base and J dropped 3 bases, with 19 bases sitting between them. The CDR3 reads CASSLENSPGVSYEQYF. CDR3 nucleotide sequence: TGTGCCAGCAGCTTAGAGAACAGTCCCGGGGTTAGCTACGAGCAGTACTTC.

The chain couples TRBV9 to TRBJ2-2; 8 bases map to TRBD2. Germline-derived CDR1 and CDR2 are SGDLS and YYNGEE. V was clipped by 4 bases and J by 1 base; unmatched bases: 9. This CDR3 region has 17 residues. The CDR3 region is CASSPGLARKNTGELFF. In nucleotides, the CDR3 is TGTGCCAGCAGCCCCGGACTAGCCCGAAAGAACACCGGGGAGCTGTTTTTT.

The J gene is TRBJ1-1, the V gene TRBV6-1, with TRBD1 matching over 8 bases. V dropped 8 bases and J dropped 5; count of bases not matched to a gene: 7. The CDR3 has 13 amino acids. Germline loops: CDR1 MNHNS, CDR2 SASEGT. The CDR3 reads CASGLRTGTEAFF. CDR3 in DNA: TGTGCCAGCGGATTAAGGACAGGGACTGAAGCTTTCTTT.

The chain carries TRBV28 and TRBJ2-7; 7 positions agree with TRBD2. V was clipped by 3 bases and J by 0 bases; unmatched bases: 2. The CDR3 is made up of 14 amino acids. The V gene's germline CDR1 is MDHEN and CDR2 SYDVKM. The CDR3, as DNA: TGTGCCAGCAGTTTTCGCGGGAGCTCCTACGAGCAGTACTTC. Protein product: CASSFRGSSYEQYF.

The CDR3 is CASSFTPLREGVQYF. The DNA for the CDR3 is TGTGCCAGCAGTTTTACCCCTTTGCGGGAAGGGGTGCAGTATTTT. The chain links TRBV6-5 to TRBJ2-3; weak D call: TRBD2 (6 bases). The CDR3 spans 15 residues. Germline values: CDR1 MNHEY, CDR2 SVGAGI. Trimming shortened V by 4 bases and J by 11 bases, and 22 bases separated the two germline ends.